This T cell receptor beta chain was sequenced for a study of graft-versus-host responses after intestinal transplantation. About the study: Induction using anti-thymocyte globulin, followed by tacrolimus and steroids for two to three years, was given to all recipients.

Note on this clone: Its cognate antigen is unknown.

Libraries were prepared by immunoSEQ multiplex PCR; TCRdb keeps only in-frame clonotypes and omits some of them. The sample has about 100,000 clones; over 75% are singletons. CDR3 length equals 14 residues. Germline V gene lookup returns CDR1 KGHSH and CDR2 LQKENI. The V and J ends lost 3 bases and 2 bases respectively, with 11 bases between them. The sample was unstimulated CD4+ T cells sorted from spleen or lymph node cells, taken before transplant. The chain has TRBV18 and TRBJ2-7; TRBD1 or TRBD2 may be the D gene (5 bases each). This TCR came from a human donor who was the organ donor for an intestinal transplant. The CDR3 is CASSPRDGAYEQYF. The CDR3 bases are TGTGCCAGCTCACCCCGGGACGGAGCCTACGAGCAGTACTTC.